This T cell receptor (beta chain) was identified in a study of CD8 T cells in Susac syndrome. Points on this clonotype: Antigen: not known.

Roughly 0.45 to 1 ug RNA was reverse transcribed with random hexamers. The amplification used immunoSEQ multiplex PCR on TCR beta CDR3; it spanned 54 Vbeta and 13 Jbeta. TCRdb re-called the immunoSEQ multiplex PCR reads with MiXCR, one entry per CDR3 protein. Here the sample spans 250,000 or so distinct CDR3 sequences, 93% being singletons. Relapsing-remitting disease, either stable or active, was present in the multiple sclerosis controls, who were treatment-naive patients. TEMRA cells were enriched by FACS, and CD4+ and CD8+ T cells were negatively isolated. Study-level points and caveats: The number of individuals included in the study's TCR sequencing and HLA analysis was acknowledged as relatively small.

From germline, CDR1 is MDHEN and CDR2 SYDVKM. The CDR3 loop spans 14 amino acids. V lost 5 bases and J lost 1, with 11 bases in between. The V call is TRBV28, the J call TRBJ1-2; D not certain. This TCR came from a human donor with multiple sclerosis. The sample comprised CD4+ T cells from PBMCs. CDR3 coding DNA: TGTGCCAGCAGTGCCCCTCGATTTAACTATGGCTACACCTTC. As protein: CASSAPRFNYGYTF.